The 19 T cell receptor beta chains in this list originate from one sample, sequenced in a study of blood T cell repertoires in COVID-19. Measured with immunoSEQ multiplex PCR; TCRdb has only the in-frame clones, and not every one. The table shows tens of thousands of clones, with about 83% occurring only once. Sequenced input: peripheral blood. The receptors stem from a man aged 70-80 years with acute or convalescent COVID-19.

The genes are TRBV18 and TRBJ2-7; 11 nucleotides match TRBD1. V shed 2 bases and J 7 bases; nucleotides not matched to a gene: 7. The CDR3 is 15 residues long. Germline assignment: CDR1 KGHSH and CDR2 LQKENI. The CDR3 reads CASSPIGQGAGEQYF. The CDR3 DNA follows: TGTGCCAGCTCACCAATAGGACAGGGGGCCGGAGAGCAGTACTTC.

The V call is TRBV5-4, the J call TRBJ2-3, with 16 bases fitting TRBD2. CDR1 and CDR2 (germline): SGHNT, YYREEE (reference sequence). This CDR3 is built from 17 residues. The V gene end was trimmed by 9 bases and the J gene end by 3 bases; junction bases not matched to a gene: 10. CDR3: CATAGTSGRAVTDTQYF. CDR3 nucleotide sequence: TGTGCCACCGCCGGGACTAGCGGGAGGGCGGTGACAGATACGCAGTATTTT.

The chain is built from TRBV5-4 and TRBJ1-3; no clear D gene. V was clipped by 0 bases and J by 4 bases, with 11 bases between them. CDR1 SGHNT and CDR2 YYREEE come from the germline V gene (reference sequence). The CDR3 is 15 residues long. This chain's CDR3 is CASSLDPTRGNTIYF. The CDR3 DNA reads as TGTGCCAGCAGCTTGGACCCTACGAGGGGAAACACCATATATTTT.

The V and J genes are TRBV2 and TRBJ2-5; the D is unclear. The ends were cut back, 5 bases at V and 2 bases at J, with 3 bases in the middle. The CDR3 length is 11 residues. CDR1 and CDR2 from the germline V gene are SNHLY and FYNNEI. CDR3 bases: TGTGCCAGCAGTCCGCAAGAGACCCAGTACTTC. Encoded protein: CASSPQETQYF.

As DNA, the CDR3 is TGTGCCAGCAGCTTGGATCCGGCTAGCGGTAGAACCGGGGAGCTGTTTTTT. Its protein is CASSLDPASGRTGELFF. V is TRBV5-4 and J is TRBJ2-2; 7 nucleotides match TRBD2. CDR1 and CDR2 (germline): SGHNT, YYREEE (reference sequence). The CDR3 sequence is 17 residues long. With V trimmed by 0 bases and J by 5 bases, 10 bases remained unmatched.

The chain has TRBV10-1 and TRBJ1-1; 8 bases are a match to TRBD1. The CDR3 has 13 residues. J lost 7 bases, V lost 4 bases, and 5 bases had no gene match. The germline CDR1 and CDR2 sequences are WNHNN and SYGVQD (reference sequence). The CDR3 DNA follows: TGCGCCAGCAGTGGGACAGGGAAACGTGAAGCTTTCTTT. Translated, it gives CASSGTGKREAFF.

The chain couples TRBV29-1 to TRBJ2-1, with 13 bases that match TRBD2. The germline CDR1 and CDR2 sequences are SQVTM and ANQGSEA. Losses at the gene ends were 5 bases for V and 1 base for J; bases not matched to a gene: 8. The CDR3 spans 17 residues. The CDR3 bases are TGCAGCGTTTCTACTAGCGGGAGGGCCCTGTCCTACAATGAGCAGTTCTTC. Translated, it gives CSVSTSGRALSYNEQFF.

This chain links TRBV27 with TRBJ1-1, with 10 bases lining up with TRBD1. V was pared by 6 bases and J by 5 bases, with 15 bases of the junction left unmatched. CDR1 is MNHEY, CDR2 SMNVEV, per germline (reference sequence). The CDR3 runs 17 residues. CDR3 amino acids: CASSSESGTGVLTEAFF. The DNA of the CDR3 is TGTGCCAGCAGCTCCGAATCCGGGACAGGGGTCTTGACTGAAGCTTTCTTT.

The chain couples TRBV27 to TRBJ1-5, with TRBD1 identical over 12 bases. Per germline, CDR1 MNHEY and CDR2 SMNVEV (reference sequence). The CDR3 is made up of 17 amino acids. J lost 6 bases, V lost 3 bases, and 9 bases had no gene match. The CDR3 coding sequence is TGTGCCAGCAGTTTGAGGGCCGGGACAGGGGGCGGTCAGCCCCAGCATTTT. Its translation: CASSLRAGTGGGQPQHF.

The chain links TRBV7-9 to TRBJ1-1, with 9 bases lining up with TRBD1. The CDR3 is made up of 19 amino acids. In germline, CDR1 is SEHNR, CDR2 FQNEAQ (reference sequence). J lost 0 bases, V lost 3 bases, and 14 bases had no gene match. CDR3 sequence (DNA): TGTGCCAGCAGCTTTGGGTATAGGACAGGGGTTGGCATGAACACTGAAGCTTTCTTT. Its translation is CASSFGYRTGVGMNTEAFF. The full variable domain, rest sourced from reference TRBV7-9 and TRBJ1-1, is DTGVSQNPRHKITKRGQNVTFRCDPISEHNRLYWYRQTLGQGPEFLTYFQNEAQLEKSRLLSDRFSAERPKGSFSTLEIQRTEQGDSAMYLCASSFGYRTGVGMNTEAFFGQGTRLTVV.

The chain combines TRBV7-2 with TRBJ2-3, with D perhaps matching TRBD2 (6 bases). The CDR3 contains 15 residues. Trimming took 1 base from V and 4 from J, leaving 12 bases between them. The germline V gene has CDR1 SGHTA and CDR2 FQGNSA. The CDR3 loop reads CASSLVGGPPDTQYF. The CDR3 coding sequence is TGTGCCAGCAGCTTAGTGGGGGGACCCCCAGATACGCAGTATTTT.

The chain combines TRBV3-1 (or the pseudogene TRBV3-2) with TRBJ2-2; 9 bases map to TRBD1. CDR3 size: 16 residues. Trimming cost V 3 bases and J 1 base; bases outside gene matches: 3. Germline CDR1 is LGHDT and CDR2 is YNNKEL (reference sequence). The CDR3 protein is CASSHHRGQNTGELFF. DNA for the CDR3: TGTGCCAGCAGCCATCACAGGGGGCAGAACACCGGGGAGCTGTTTTTT.

V is TRBV19 and J is TRBJ1-5; D is possibly TRBD1 (5 bases). Looked up from germline, CDR1 is LNHDA and CDR2 is SQIVND (reference sequence). This CDR3 is built from 13 residues. V was cut by 4 bases and J by 8 bases, with 12 bases left in between. The CDR3 nucleotides are TGTGCCAGTAGTACCAACCTCAGGGAGCCCCAGCATTTT. This gives the protein CASSTNLREPQHF.

The chain is built from TRBV7-3 and TRBJ2-3, with 13 nucleotides matching TRBD2. CDR3 length equals 18 residues. The J segment lost 2 bases and the V segment lost 4 bases, leaving 9 bases of the junction unmatched. CDR1 is SGHTA, CDR2 FQGTGA, per germline. For the CDR3, the DNA is TGTGCCAGCAGCTCAACTAGCGGGAGGGAGGGCCACACAGATACGCAGTATTTT. Translation gives CASSSTSGREGHTDTQYF. The full variable domain, with the rest looked up from reference TRBV7-3 and TRBJ2-3, is GAGVSQTPSNKVTEKGKYVELRCDPISGHTALYWYRQSLGQGPEFLIYFQGTGAADDSGLPNDRFFAVRPEGSVSTLKIQRTERGDSAVYLCASSSTSGREGHTDTQYFGPGTRLTVL.

The CDR3 DNA follows: TGTGCCAGCAGCCCGGCCCCCGGGAGCAATCAGCCCCAGCATTTT. The encoded protein is CASSPAPGSNQPQHF. The chain employs TRBV27 and TRBJ1-5; D ambiguous. Germline CDR1 MNHEY, CDR2 SMNVEV (reference sequence). Trimming pared 6 bases from V and 1 base from J, leaving 13 bases between. The CDR3 extends over 15 amino acids.

The chain is built from TRBV28 and TRBJ2-3; D is possibly TRBD2 (7 bases). The CDR3 spans 13 residues. V lost 7 bases and J 4 bases, leaving 12 bases between the germline ends. Germline V gene sequence: CDR1 MDHEN, CDR2 SYDVKM. The CDR3, as DNA: TGTGCCAGCAAGGGGGGGAATGCAGATACGCAGTATTTT. It encodes CASKGGNADTQYF.

CDR3 loop: CASSLSPRTSGRPVYNEQFF. The CDR3, as DNA: TGTGCCAGCAGTTTATCCCCAAGGACTAGCGGGAGGCCCGTATACAATGAGCAGTTCTTC. The chain is built from TRBV27 and TRBJ2-1; 14 bases align to TRBD2. CDR3 size: 20 residues. V was pared by 0 bases and J by 4 bases, with 11 bases of the junction left unmatched. Germline V gene lookup returns CDR1 MNHEY and CDR2 SMNVEV (reference sequence).

This clone came up once. This chain uses TRBV5-4 with TRBJ1-2; 10 bases align to TRBD1. V shed 0 bases, J shed 0 bases, and the junction held 5 bases outside the gene matches. The CDR3 has 17 amino acids. CDR1 is SGHNT, CDR2 YYREEE, per germline (reference sequence). CDR3 in DNA: TGTGCCAGCAGCTTGGGGGACAGGGGAAGACCTAACTATGGCTACACCTTC. Translated, it gives CASSLGDRGRPNYGYTF.

The count of this clone is one. The gene calls are TRBV7-8 and TRBJ1-6; D uncertain. Germline assignment: CDR1 SGHVS and CDR2 FQNEAQ. Trimming stripped 10 bases from V and 3 bases from J, with 10 bases between. The CDR3 is 13 amino acids. The DNA for the CDR3 is TGTGCCACTACTGGCGGCTATAATTCACCCCTCCACTTT. Translating it yields CATTGGYNSPLHF.